The 19 T cell receptor beta chains below were found in one sample sequenced in a study of CD8 T cells in Susac syndrome. A quantity of about 0.5 to 1 ug RNA underwent reverse transcription using random hexamers. TCRdb reanalysed the immunoSEQ multiplex PCR reads using MiXCR and keeps one entry per CDR3 protein. The sample has about 190,000 distinct CDR3 sequences, almost 96% seen once. The specimen was CD4+ T cells from PBMCs. These receptors all come from a human donor with Susac syndrome.

CDR3 DNA: TGTGCCAGCAGCGTAGAAGAGGCGGGGGATTCACCCCTCCACTTT. Translation: CASSVEEAGDSPLHF. The chain recombines TRBV9 with TRBJ1-6; weak D call: TRBD1 (5 bases). Germline CDR1 is SGDLS and CDR2 is YYNGEE. This CDR3 contains 15 residues. The V end lost 0 bases, the J end lost 8 bases, and 12 bases lay between the germline ends.

The J gene is TRBJ2-5, the V gene TRBV29-1; tentatively, D is TRBD1 or TRBD2 (5 bases each). The CDR3 has 15 amino acids. Between the trimmed V and J ends, which lost 3 bases and 2 bases, there was a span of 16 bases. Looked up from germline, CDR1 is SQVTM and CDR2 is ANQGSEA. The CDR3 DNA sequence: TGCAGCGTTGACAGGGAAGGGAGTCATCAAGAGACCCAGTACTTC. Translation gives CSVDREGSHQETQYF.

This chain connects TRBV15 to TRBJ2-5; no clear D. This CDR3 spans 14 amino acids. The ends were cut back, 1 base at V and 4 bases at J, with 10 bases in the middle. Germline V gives CDR1 LNHNV, CDR2 YYDKDF (reference sequence). Here the CDR3 DNA reads TGTGCCACCAGCAGAGGATCGGTTTTAGAGACCCAGTACTTC. Encoded protein: CATSRGSVLETQYF.

This clonotype was seen a handful of times. The junction shows a germline mismatch at one end, possibly a read error. This CDR3 is CASSLSGGTDTQYF. The CDR3 region has the DNA TGTGCCAGCAGCCTAAGCGGGGGCACAGATACGCAGTATTTT. The rearrangement uses TRBV5-1 and TRBJ2-3, with 7 nucleotides matching TRBD2. Germline V gives CDR1 SGHRS, CDR2 YFSETQ. The CDR3 covers 14 residues.

This chain links TRBV12-5 with TRBJ2-5, with D perhaps given as TRBD1 or TRBD2 (5 bases each). Germline V lookup: CDR1 LGHNT, CDR2 FRNRAP. Trimming cost V 3 bases and J 4 bases, with 9 bases left between them. This CDR3 is built from 13 residues. The CDR3 reads CASGFGGRETQYF. The CDR3 DNA follows: TGTGCTAGTGGTTTTGGGGGACGAGAGACCCAGTACTTC.

The genes are TRBV29-1 and TRBJ2-5; TRBD2 matches 7 bases. CDR3 length: 13 residues. Per the germline V gene, CDR1 is SQVTM and CDR2 is ANQGSEA. V was pared by 4 bases and J by 4 bases, with 6 bases of the junction left unmatched. As DNA, the CDR3 is TGCAGCGTTGGGGAGGGAGGGGTAGAGACCCAGTACTTC. Translating it yields CSVGEGGVETQYF.

The rearrangement joins TRBV29-1 to TRBJ2-5, with D hard to call. The germline V and J ends were trimmed by 4 bases and 2 bases, with 8 bases remaining between them. This CDR3 spans 12 amino acids. Germline V gene data show CDR1 as SQVTM and CDR2 as ANQGSEA. The CDR3: CSVGPAQETQYF. The CDR3 DNA is TGCAGCGTTGGCCCAGCGCAAGAGACCCAGTACTTC.

The V gene is TRBV30, the J gene TRBJ2-3, with a possible D match to TRBD1 (6 bases). Per germline, CDR1 GTSNPN and CDR2 SVGIG (reference sequence). V was clipped by 4 bases and J by 0 bases, with 11 bases between them. This CDR3 is built from 14 residues. CDR3 nucleotide sequence: TGTGCCTGGATGGGGACACCTAGCACAGATACGCAGTATTTT. It translates to CAWMGTPSTDTQYF.

This chain links TRBV2 with TRBJ2-3; 9 bases are a match to TRBD2. J lost 9 bases, V lost 7 bases, and 2 bases had no gene match. This CDR3 contains 11 residues. Per germline, CDR1 SNHLY and CDR2 FYNNEI. CDR3 in amino acids: CASTSGTTQYF. The CDR3 DNA sequence: TGTGCCAGCACTAGCGGGACGACGCAGTATTTT.

The chain uses TRBV18 and TRBJ2-3; D may be TRBD1 (5 bases). The germline V gene encodes CDR1 KGHSH and CDR2 LQKENI. With 3 bases removed from V and 4 bases from J, the gap between germline ends came to 14 bases. This CDR3 comprises 15 residues. The CDR3 DNA is TGTGCCAGCTCACCGTCGCAGGGCCGTGCAGATACGCAGTATTTT. Translation: CASSPSQGRADTQYF. Combining the CDR3 with reference TRBV18 and TRBJ2-3 gives the whole variable domain NAGVMQNPRHLVRRRGQEARLRCSPMKGHSHVYWYRQLPEEGLKFMVYLQKENIIDESGMPKERFSAEFPKEGPSILRIQQVVRGDSAAYFCASSPSQGRADTQYFGPGTRLTVL.

V usage is TRBV5-4 and J usage is TRBJ2-3; D possibly matches TRBD1 or TRBD2 (7 bases each). The length of the CDR3 is 16 residues. Germline V gene sequence: CDR1 SGHNT, CDR2 YYREEE (reference sequence). The V gene lost 4 bases and the J gene lost 1 base, with 16 bases spanning the gap. This chain's CDR3 is CASSLQGGPGTDTQYF. DNA for the CDR3: TGTGCCAGCAGCCTCCAGGGGGGGCCGGGCACAGATACGCAGTATTTT.

V is TRBV12-3 or TRBV12-4 and J is TRBJ2-3; weak D call: TRBD2 (6 bases). This CDR3 region has 14 residues. The ends were cut back, 1 base at V and 4 bases at J, with 9 bases in the middle. CDR3 sequence: CASSLGRGPDTQYF. The CDR3 nucleotides are TGTGCCAGCAGTTTAGGGCGGGGCCCAGATACGCAGTATTTT.

This chain links TRBV29-1 with TRBJ1-2; the D gene is possibly TRBD1 (6 bases). Germline loops: CDR1 SQVTM, CDR2 ANQGSEA. Trimming took off 3 bases at V and 2 bases at J, with 10 bases between the two ends. The CDR3 has 13 amino acids. The CDR3 here is CSVDRTENYGYTF. The CDR3 DNA follows: TGCAGCGTTGACAGGACAGAGAACTATGGCTACACCTTC.

This clonotype was observed a handful of times. The chain carries TRBV7-2 and TRBJ2-5; D remains unclear. V shed 4 bases and J shed 5 bases, with 5 bases lying between them. This CDR3 has 11 residues. CDR1 is SGHTA, CDR2 FQGNSA, per germline. In DNA form, the CDR3 reads TGTGCCAGCAGCTATGAGGAGACCCAGTACTTC. It specifies CASSYEETQYF.

V usage is TRBV29-1 and J usage is TRBJ2-3, with D hard to call. Germline CDR1 reads SQVTM; CDR2 reads ANQGSEA. The CDR3 is 12 residues long. The V gene lost 8 bases and the J gene lost 4 bases, with 13 bases spanning the gap. CDR3 nucleotides: TGCAGCATACAGTCCGTGGCAGATACGCAGTATTTT. Its protein is CSIQSVADTQYF.

The chain links TRBV5-4 to TRBJ2-5; 12 nucleotides agree with TRBD2. J was trimmed by 5 bases and V by 3 bases; bases with no gene match: 8. There are 16 residues in the CDR3. CDR1 is SGHNT, CDR2 YYREEE, per germline (reference sequence). The CDR3 spells CASSYPSGGAWETQYF. CDR3 bases: TGTGCCAGCAGCTACCCTAGCGGGGGGGCTTGGGAGACCCAGTACTTC.

This sequence joins TRBV20-1 and TRBJ2-5; TRBD1 agrees at 9 bases. The CDR3 totals 13 residues. The germline V gene encodes CDR1 DFQATT and CDR2 SNEGSKA (reference sequence). Trimming at V came to 6 bases and at J to 7 bases, leaving 9 bases not matched to a gene. CDR3 protein: CSAAGQGTGTQYF. The CDR3 nucleotides are TGCAGTGCCGCGGGACAGGGTACCGGGACCCAGTACTTC.

The chain joins TRBV27 to TRBJ1-5; 7 bases map to TRBD1. Germline loops: CDR1 MNHEY, CDR2 SMNVEV (reference sequence). The V and J ends lost 8 bases and 2 bases, in that order; junction bases with no gene match: 9. This CDR3 contains 15 residues. CDR3 bases: TGTGCCAGCCGATTTCAAGACAGGGGCAATCAGCCCCAGCATTTT. Protein product: CASRFQDRGNQPQHF.

This sequence joins TRBV16 and TRBJ1-1; D is unclear. There are 14 residues in the CDR3. Germline V CDR1 and CDR2: KGHSY, FQNENV. V shed 1 base and J shed 1 base, with 7 bases lying between them. CDR3 protein: CASSQYPENTEAFF. CDR3 nucleotide sequence: TGTGCCAGCAGCCAATACCCAGAGAACACTGAAGCTTTCTTT. The full variable domain, completed using reference TRBV16 and TRBJ1-1, is GEEVAQTPKHLVRGEGQKAKLYCAPIKGHSYVFWYQQVLKNEFKFLISFQNENVFDETGMPKERFSAKCLPNSPCSLEIQATKLEDSAVYFCASSQYPENTEAFFGQGTRLTVV.